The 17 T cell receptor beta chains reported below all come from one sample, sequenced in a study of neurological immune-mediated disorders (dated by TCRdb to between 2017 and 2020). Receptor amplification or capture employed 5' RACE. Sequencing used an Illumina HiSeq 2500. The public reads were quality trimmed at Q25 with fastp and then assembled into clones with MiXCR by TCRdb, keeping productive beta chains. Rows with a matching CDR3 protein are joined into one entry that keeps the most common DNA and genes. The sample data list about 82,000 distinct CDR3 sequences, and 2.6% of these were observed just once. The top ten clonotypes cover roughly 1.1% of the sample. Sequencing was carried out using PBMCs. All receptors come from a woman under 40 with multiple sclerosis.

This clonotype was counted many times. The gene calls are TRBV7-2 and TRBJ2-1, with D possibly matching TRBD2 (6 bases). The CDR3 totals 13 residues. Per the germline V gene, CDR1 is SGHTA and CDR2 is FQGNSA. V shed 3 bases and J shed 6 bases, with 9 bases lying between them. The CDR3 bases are TGTGCCAGCAGCTTCGCGGGGACCAATGAGCAGTTCTTC. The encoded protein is CASSFAGTNEQFF.

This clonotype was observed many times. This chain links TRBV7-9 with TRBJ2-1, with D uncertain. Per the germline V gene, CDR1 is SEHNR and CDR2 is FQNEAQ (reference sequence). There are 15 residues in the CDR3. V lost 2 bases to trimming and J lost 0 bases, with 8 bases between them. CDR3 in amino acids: CASSLTRSSYNEQFF. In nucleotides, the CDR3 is TGTGCCAGCAGCTTAACCAGAAGCTCCTACAATGAGCAGTTCTTC.

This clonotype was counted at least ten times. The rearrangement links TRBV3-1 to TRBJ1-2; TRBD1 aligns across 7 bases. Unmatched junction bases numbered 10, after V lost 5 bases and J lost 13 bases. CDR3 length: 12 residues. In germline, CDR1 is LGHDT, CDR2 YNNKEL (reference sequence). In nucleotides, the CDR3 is TGTGCCAGCAGCTATTTCGGGACAGAAGGCACCTTC. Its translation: CASSYFGTEGTF. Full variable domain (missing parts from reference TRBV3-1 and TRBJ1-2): DTAVSQTPKYLVTQMGNDKSIKCEQNLGHDTMYWYKQDSKKFLKIMFSYNNKELIINETVPNRFSPKSPDKAHLNLHINSLELGDSAVYFCASSYFGTEGTFGSGTRLTVV.

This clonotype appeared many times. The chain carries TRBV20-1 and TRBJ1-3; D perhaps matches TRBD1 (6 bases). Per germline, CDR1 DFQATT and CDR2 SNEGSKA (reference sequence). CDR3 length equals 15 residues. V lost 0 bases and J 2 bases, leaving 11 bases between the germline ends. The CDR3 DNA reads TGCAGTGCTAGAGATGCGCGGGGGCCTGGAAACACCATATATTTT. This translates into CSARDARGPGNTIYF.

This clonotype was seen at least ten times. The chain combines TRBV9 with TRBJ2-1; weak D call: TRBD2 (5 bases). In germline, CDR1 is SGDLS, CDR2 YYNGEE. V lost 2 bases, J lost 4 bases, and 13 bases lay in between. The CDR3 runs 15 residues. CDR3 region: CASSVGGPGYNEQFF. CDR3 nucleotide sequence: TGTGCCAGCAGCGTGGGTGGGCCGGGGTACAATGAGCAGTTCTTC.

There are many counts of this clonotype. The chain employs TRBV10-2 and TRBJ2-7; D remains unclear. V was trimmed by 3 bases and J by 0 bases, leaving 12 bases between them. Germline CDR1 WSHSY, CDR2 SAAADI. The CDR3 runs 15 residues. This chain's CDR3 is CASSDTRKSSYEQYF. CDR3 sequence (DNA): TGCGCCAGCAGTGATACACGAAAGAGCTCCTACGAGCAGTACTTC.

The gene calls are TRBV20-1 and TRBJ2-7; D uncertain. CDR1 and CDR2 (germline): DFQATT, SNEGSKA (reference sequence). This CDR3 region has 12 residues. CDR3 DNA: TGCAGGCTGGCAGCTGATACCTACGAGCAGTACTTC. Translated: CRLAADTYEQYF.

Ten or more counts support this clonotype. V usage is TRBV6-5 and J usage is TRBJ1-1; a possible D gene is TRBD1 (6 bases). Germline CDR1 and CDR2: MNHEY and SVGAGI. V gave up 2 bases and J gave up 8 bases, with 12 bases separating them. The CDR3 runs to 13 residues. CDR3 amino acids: CASSYGITGEAFF. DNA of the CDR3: TGTGCCAGCAGTTACGGGATAACAGGGGAAGCTTTCTTT.

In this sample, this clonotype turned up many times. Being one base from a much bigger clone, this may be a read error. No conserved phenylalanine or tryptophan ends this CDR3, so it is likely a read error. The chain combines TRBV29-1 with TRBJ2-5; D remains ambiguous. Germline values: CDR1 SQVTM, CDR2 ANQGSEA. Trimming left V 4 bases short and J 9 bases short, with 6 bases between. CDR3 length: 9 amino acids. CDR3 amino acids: CSVAPPQYC. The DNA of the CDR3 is TGCAGCGTTGCCCCCCCCCAGTACTGC.

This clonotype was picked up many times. CDR3 loop: CASSLVRDTDTQYF. For the CDR3, the DNA is TGTGCCAGCAGCTTAGTGCGGGACACAGATACGCAGTATTTT. The chain recombines TRBV7-2 with TRBJ2-3; perhaps TRBD2 as D (6 bases). The CDR3 consists of 14 residues. Looked up from germline, CDR1 is SGHTA and CDR2 is FQGNSA. The V end lost 1 base, the J end lost 2 bases, and 7 bases lay between the germline ends.

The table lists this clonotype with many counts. The CDR3 reads CASSISGLAEETQYF. The CDR3 nucleotides are TGTGCCAGCAGCATCTCGGGACTAGCGGAAGAGACCCAGTACTTC. V usage is TRBV12-3 or TRBV12-4 and J usage is TRBJ2-5; 11 bases map to TRBD2. After removal of 6 bases from V and 3 bases from J, the junction contained 6 bases not matched to a gene. The CDR3 spans 15 residues.

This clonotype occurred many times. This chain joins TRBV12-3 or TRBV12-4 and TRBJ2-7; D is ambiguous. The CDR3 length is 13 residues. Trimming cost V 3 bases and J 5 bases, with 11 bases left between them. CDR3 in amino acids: CASSLTEHDEQYF. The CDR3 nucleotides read TGTGCCAGCAGTTTGACGGAACACGACGAGCAGTACTTC.

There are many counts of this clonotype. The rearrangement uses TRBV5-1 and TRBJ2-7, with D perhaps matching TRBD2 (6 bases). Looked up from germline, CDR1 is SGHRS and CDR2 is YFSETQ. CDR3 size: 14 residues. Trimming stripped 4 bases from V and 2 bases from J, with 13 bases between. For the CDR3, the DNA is TGCGCCAGCAGCACTGGGACTGTGCCCTACGAGCAGTACTTC. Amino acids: CASSTGTVPYEQYF. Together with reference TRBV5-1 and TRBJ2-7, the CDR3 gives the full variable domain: KAGVTQTPRYLIKTRGQQVTLSCSPISGHRSVSWYQQTPGQGLQFLFEYFSETQRNKGNFPGRFSGRQFSNSRSEMNVSTLELGDSALYLCASSTGTVPYEQYFGPGTRLTVT.

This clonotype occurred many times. As DNA, the CDR3 is TGCAGTGCTACCAGGGAGCGGGGATATAATTCACCCCTCCACTTT. Its translation: CSATRERGYNSPLHF. The chain has TRBV20-1 and TRBJ1-6; D might be TRBD1 (5 bases). In germline, CDR1 is DFQATT, CDR2 SNEGSKA (reference sequence). Trimming took off 4 bases at V and 4 bases at J, with 14 bases between the two ends. The CDR3 is 15 amino acids.

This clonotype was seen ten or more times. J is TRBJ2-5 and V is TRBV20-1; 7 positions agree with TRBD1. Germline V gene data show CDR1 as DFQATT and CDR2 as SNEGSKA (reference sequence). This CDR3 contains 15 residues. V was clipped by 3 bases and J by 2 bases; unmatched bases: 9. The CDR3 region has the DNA TGCAGTGCTAGGACCCGGACAGGACCGCAAGAGACCCAGTACTTC. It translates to CSARTRTGPQETQYF.

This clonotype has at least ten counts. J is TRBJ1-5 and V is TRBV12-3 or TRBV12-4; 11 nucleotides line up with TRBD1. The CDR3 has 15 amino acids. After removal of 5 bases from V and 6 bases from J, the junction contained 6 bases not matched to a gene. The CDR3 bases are TGTGCCAGCAGTCGGACAGGGGGCGAGGTTCAGCCCCAGCATTTT. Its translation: CASSRTGGEVQPQHF.

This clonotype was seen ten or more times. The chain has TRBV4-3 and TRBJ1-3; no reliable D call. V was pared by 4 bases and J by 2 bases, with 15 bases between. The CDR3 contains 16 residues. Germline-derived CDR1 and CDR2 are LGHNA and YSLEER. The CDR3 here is CASSLISLSAGNTIYF. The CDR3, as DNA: TGCGCCAGCAGCCTCATCTCATTGAGCGCTGGAAACACCATATATTTT.